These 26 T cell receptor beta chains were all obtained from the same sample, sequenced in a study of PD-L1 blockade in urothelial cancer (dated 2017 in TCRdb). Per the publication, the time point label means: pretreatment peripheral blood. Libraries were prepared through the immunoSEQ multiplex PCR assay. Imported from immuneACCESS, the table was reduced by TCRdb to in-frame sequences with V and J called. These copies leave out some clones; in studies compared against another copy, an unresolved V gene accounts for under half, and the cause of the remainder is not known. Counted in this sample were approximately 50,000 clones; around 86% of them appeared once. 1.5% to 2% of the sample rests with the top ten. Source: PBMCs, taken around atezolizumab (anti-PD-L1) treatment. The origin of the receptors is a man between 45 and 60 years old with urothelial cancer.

DNA of the CDR3: TGTGCCAGTAGTATATTGCGGCTGACTAGCGGGGGGGCCGGCACCGGGGAGCTGTTTTTT. Its translation: CASSILRLTSGGAGTGELFF. The rearrangement links TRBV19 to TRBJ2-2; 14 bases are a match to TRBD2. This CDR3 is built from 20 residues. V trimming: 2 bases; J trimming: 4 bases; junction bases outside the gene matches: 12. Germline V gene lookup returns CDR1 LNHDA and CDR2 SQIVND (reference sequence).

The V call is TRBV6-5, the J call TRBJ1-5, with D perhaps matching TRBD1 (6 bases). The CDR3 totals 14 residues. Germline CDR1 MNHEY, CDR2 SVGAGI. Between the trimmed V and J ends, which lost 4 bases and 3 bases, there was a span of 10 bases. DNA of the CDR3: TGTGCCAGCAGTTCTACAGGGTACAATCAGCCCCAGCATTTT. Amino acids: CASSSTGYNQPQHF.

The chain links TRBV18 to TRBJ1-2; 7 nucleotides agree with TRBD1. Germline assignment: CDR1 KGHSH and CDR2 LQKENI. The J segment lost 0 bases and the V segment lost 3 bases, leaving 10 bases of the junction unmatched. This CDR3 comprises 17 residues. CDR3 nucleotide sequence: TGTGCCAGCTCACCGACCATCGGACAGGCTTCTAACTATGGCTACACCTTC. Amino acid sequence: CASSPTIGQASNYGYTF.

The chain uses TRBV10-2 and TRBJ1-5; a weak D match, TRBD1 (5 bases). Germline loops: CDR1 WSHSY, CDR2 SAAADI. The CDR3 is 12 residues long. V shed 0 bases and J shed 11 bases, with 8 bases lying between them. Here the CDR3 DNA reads TGCGCCAGCAGTGAGTCCGGGGGGGCCCAGCATTTT. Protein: CASSESGGAQHF.

CDR3: CASTLEGDFLSGELFF. For the CDR3, the DNA is TGTGCCAGCACCCTAGAAGGGGACTTTCTCTCCGGGGAGCTGTTTTTT. V gene TRBV27 combines with J gene TRBJ2-2, with a weak D call TRBD2 (6 bases). This CDR3 comprises 16 residues. Trimming took off 7 bases at V and 6 bases at J, with 21 bases between the two ends. CDR1 is MNHEY, CDR2 SMNVEV, per germline (reference sequence).

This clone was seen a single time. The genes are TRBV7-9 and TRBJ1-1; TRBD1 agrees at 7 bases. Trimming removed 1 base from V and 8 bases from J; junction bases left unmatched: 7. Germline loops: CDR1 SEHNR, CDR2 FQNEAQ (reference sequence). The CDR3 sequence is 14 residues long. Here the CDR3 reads CASSLEGGQREAFF. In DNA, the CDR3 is TGTGCCAGCAGCTTAGAAGGGGGACAGAGAGAAGCTTTCTTT.

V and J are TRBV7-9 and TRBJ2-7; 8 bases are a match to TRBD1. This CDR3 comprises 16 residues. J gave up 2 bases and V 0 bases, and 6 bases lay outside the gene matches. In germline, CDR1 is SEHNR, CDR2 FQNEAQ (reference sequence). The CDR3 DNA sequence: TGTGCCAGCAGCTTAGCGAAGGGGACAGGAACCTACGAGCAGTACGTC. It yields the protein CASSLAKGTGTYEQYV.

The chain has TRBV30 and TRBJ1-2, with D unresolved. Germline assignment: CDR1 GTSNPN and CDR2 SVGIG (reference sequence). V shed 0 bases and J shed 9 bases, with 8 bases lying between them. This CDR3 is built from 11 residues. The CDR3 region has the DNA TGTGCCTGGAGTGTACTTCGCCGCTACACCTTC. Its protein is CAWSVLRRYTF.

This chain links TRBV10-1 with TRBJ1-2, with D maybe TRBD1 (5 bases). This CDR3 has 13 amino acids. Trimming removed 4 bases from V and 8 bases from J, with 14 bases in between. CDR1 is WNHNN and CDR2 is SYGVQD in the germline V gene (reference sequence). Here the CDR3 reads CASSGSYGAGYTF. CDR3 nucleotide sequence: TGCGCCAGCAGTGGATCATATGGGGCCGGCTACACCTTC.

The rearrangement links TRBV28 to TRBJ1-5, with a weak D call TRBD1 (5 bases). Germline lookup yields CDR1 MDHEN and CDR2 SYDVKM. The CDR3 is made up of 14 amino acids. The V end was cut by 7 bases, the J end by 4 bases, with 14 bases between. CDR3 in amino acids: CASNPGLQNQPQHF. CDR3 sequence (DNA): TGTGCCAGCAACCCAGGGTTACAGAATCAGCCCCAGCATTTT.

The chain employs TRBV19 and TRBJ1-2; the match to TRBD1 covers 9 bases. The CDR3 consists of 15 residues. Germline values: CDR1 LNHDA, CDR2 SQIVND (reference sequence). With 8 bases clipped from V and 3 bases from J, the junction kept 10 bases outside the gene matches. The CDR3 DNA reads TGTGCCAGTCCCTCGCGACAGGGGGTTTACTATGGCTACACCTTC. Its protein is CASPSRQGVYYGYTF.

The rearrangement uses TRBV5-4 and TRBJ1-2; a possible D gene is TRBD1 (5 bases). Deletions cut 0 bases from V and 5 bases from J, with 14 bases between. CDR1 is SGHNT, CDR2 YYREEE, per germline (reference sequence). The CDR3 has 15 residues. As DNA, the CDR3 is TGTGCCAGCAGCTTGGAGGGGTCCCCAGGGTATGGCTACACCTTC. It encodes CASSLEGSPGYGYTF.

This chain's CDR3 is CAHRALTNTGELFF. CDR3 DNA sequence: TGTGCCCACAGGGCCCTTACGAACACCGGGGAGCTGTTTTTT. This chain links TRBV19 with TRBJ2-2; the D gene is possibly TRBD1 (6 bases). The CDR3 extends over 14 amino acids. Germline-derived CDR1 and CDR2 are LNHDA and SQIVND (reference sequence). Between the trimmed V and J ends, which lost 11 bases and 0 bases, there was a span of 13 bases. Full variable domain (outside the CDR3, taken from reference TRBV19 and TRBJ2-2): DGGITQSPKYLFRKEGQNVTLSCEQNLNHDAMYWYRQDPGQGLRLIYYSQIVNDFQKGDIAEGYSVSREKKESFPLTVTSAQKNPTAFYLCAHRALTNTGELFFGEGSRLTVL.

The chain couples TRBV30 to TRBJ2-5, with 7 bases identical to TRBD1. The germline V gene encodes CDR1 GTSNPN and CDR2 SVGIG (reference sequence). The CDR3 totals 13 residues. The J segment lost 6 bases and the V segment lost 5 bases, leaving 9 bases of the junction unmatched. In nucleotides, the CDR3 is TGTGCCTGGGGGGGACAGTCGAGAAAGACCCAGTACTTC. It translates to CAWGGQSRKTQYF. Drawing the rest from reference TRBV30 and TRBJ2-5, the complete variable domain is SQTIHQWPATLVQPVGSPLSLECTVEGTSNPNLYWYRQAAGRGLQLLFYSVGIGQISSEVPQNLSASRPQDRQFILSSKKLLLSDSGFYLCAWGGQSRKTQYFGPGTRLLVL.

CDR3 DNA: TGTGCCAGCACGCTAGCGGGGGGACGCACAGATACGCAGTATTTT. It codes for CASTLAGGRTDTQYF. V gene TRBV7-9 combines with J gene TRBJ2-3; TRBD2 matches at 11 bases. Unmatched junction bases numbered 4, after V lost 7 bases and J lost 1 base. The CDR3 is made up of 15 amino acids. Germline V gene data show CDR1 as SEHNR and CDR2 as FQNEAQ (reference sequence).

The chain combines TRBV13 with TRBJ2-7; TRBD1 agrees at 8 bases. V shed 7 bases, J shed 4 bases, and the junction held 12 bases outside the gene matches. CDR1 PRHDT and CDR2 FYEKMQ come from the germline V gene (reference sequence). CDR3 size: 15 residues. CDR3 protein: CASKARQGRGYEQYF. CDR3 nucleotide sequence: TGTGCCAGCAAAGCCAGACAGGGGCGAGGGTACGAGCAGTACTTC.

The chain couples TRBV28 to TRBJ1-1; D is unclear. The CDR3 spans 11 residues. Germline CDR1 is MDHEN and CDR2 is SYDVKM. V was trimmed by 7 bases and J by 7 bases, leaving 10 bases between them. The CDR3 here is CASKRGFEAFF. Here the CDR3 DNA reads TGTGCCAGCAAGCGAGGGTTTGAAGCTTTCTTT.

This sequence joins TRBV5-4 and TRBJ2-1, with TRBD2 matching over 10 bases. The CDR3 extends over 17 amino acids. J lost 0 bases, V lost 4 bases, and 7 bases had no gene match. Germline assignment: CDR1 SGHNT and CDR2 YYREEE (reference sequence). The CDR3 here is CASSTGTSVSSYNEQFF. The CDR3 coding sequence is TGTGCCAGCAGCACCGGGACTAGCGTGAGCTCCTACAATGAGCAGTTCTTC. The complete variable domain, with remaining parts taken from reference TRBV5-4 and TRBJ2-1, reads ETGVTQSPTHLIKTRGQQVTLRCSSQSGHNTVSWYQQALGQGPQFIFQYYREEENGRGNFPPRFSGLQFPNYSSELNVNALELDDSALYLCASSTGTSVSSYNEQFFGPGTRLTVL.

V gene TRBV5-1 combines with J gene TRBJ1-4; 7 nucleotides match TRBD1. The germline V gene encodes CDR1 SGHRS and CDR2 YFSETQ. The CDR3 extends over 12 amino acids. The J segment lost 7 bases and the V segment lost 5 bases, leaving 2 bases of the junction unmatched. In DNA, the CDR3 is TGCGCCAGCAGGGGGGACAGTGAAAAACTGTTTTTT. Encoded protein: CASRGDSEKLFF.

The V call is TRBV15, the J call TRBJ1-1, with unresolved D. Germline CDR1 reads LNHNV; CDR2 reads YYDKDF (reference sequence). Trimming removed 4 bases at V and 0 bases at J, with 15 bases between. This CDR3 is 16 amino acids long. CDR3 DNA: TGTGCCACCAGCACCAGAAAGAATACAGTGAACACTGAAGCTTTCTTT. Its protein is CATSTRKNTVNTEAFF.

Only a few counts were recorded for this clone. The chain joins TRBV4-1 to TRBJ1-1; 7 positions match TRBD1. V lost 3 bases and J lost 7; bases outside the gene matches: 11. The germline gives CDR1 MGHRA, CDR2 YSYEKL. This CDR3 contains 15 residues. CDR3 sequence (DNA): TGCGCCAGCAGCCAGAGGAGGGGGCAGGGGGATGAAGCTTTCTTT. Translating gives CASSQRRGQGDEAFF.

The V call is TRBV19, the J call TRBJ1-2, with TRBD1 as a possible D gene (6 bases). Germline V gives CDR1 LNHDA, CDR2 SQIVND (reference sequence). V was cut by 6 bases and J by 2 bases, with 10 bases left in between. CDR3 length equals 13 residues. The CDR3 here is CASSRQENYGYTF. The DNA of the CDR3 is TGTGCCAGTAGCCGACAGGAGAACTATGGCTACACCTTC.

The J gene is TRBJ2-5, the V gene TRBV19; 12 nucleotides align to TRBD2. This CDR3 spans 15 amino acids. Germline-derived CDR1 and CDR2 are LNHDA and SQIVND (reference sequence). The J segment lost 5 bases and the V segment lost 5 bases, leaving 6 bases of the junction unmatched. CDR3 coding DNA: TGTGCCAGTAGTCCTAGCGGGGGGGCCAGTGAGACCCAGTACTTC. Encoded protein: CASSPSGGASETQYF.

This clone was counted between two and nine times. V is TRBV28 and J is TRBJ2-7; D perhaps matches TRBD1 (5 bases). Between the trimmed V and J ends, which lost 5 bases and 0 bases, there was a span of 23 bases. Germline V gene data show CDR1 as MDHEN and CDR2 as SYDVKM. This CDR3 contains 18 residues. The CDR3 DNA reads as TGTGCCAGCAGTCCTCAACGGTTGGGAAGGGGCTCCTCCTACGAGCAGTACGTC. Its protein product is CASSPQRLGRGSSYEQYV.

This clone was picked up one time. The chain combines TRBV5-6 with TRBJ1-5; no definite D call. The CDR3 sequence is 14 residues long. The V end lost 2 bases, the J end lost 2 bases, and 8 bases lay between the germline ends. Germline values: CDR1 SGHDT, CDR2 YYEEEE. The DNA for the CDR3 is TGTGCCAGCAGCTTTCGTACAGGCAATCAGCCCCAGCATTTT. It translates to CASSFRTGNQPQHF.

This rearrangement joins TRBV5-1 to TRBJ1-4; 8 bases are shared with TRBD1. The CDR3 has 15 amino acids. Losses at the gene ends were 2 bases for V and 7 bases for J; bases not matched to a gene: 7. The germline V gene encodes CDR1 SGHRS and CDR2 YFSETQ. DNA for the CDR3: TGCGCCAGCAGCTTAGACGGACAGGGTGGTGAAAAACTGTTTTTT. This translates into CASSLDGQGGEKLFF.